These T cell receptor beta chains were read from a single sample in a study of tumor T cells in aggressive B-cell lymphoma. TCRdb's table, derived via immunoSEQ multiplex PCR, lists solely in-frame clones and lacks some. Of roughly 3,000 clones listed, 80% to 90% were seen once; the top ten hold approximately 18%. The sequenced sample was tumor tissue. These receptors came from an adult with diffuse large B cell lymphoma. The CDR3 runs from the conserved cysteine through the conserved F or W. A D gene is named only where the DNA matches it firmly. Clone size is stated in some rows and not others, as once, few, many or a class when expanded.

v_gene,abundance,d_gene,j_gene,CDR3nt,CDR3aa
TRBV2,.,.,TRBJ1-4,TGTGCCAGCAAACAGGATGGGTTGAATGAAAAACTGTTTTTT,CASKQDGLNEKLFF
TRBV2,.,.,TRBJ1-2,TGTGCCAGCAGTGAACCGACGGGCTATGGCTACACCTTC,CASSEPTGYGYTF
TRBV19,.,TRBD1,TRBJ2-7,TGTGCCAGTAGACCCCAGACAGGGGAGCTCTACGAGCAGTACTTC,CASRPQTGELYEQYF
TRBV5-6,.,.,TRBJ2-7,TGTGCCAGCAGCTTGTCCGACAGCCCCTACGAGCAGTACTTC,CASSLSDSPYEQYF
TRBV7-8,.,.,TRBJ1-1,TGTGCCAGCAGCTTAAAGACCCCGACAGGCTGGGGCACTGAAGCTTTCTTT,CASSLKTPTGWGTEAFF
TRBV11-3,.,.,TRBJ2-7,TGTGCCAGCAGCCAGAGCAAGAAGGGGGGGCGCGAGCAGTACTTC,CASSQSKKGGREQYF
TRBV9,.,TRBD1,TRBJ1-1,TGTGCCAGCAGGGCCCGGATCGGGACAGGGAGAACTGAAGCTTTCTTT,CASRARIGTGRTEAFF
TRBV5-1,.,.,TRBJ2-5,TGCGCCAGTCGAGAGGCAGAGACCCAGTACTTC,CASREAETQYF
TRBV5-1,.,.,TRBJ2-2,TGCGCCAGCAGCTACACCCCGACTAGTCCCGGGGAGCTGTTTTTT,CASSYTPTSPGELFF
TRBV4-1,.,.,TRBJ2-3,TGCGCCAGCAGCCCCACCGGGAAGCTCCGTCTATCTAGCACAGATACGCAGTATTTT,CASSPTGKLRLSSTDTQYF
TRBV19,.,.,TRBJ2-1,TGTGCCAGTAGACCTAGCGCGGCCTACAATGAGCAGTTCTTC,CASRPSAAYNEQFF
TRBV4-3,once,.,TRBJ1-2,TGCGCCAGCAGCCAAGGGCAGGCGGGCTATGGCTACACCTTC,CASSQGQAGYGYTF
TRBV30,.,.,TRBJ1-3,TGTGCCTGGTTACAGGGATCTGGAAACACCATATATTTT,CAWLQGSGNTIYF
TRBV11-2,.,.,TRBJ2-3,TGTGCCAGCAGCTTAGGGCAGTTCACAGATACGCAGTATTTT,CASSLGQFTDTQYF
TRBV5-4,.,TRBD2,TRBJ2-1,TGTGCCAGCAGCTTCGGGCGGGGGACTTACAATGAGCAGTTCTTC,CASSFGRGTYNEQFF
TRBV7-2,.,TRBD2,TRBJ2-5,TGTGCCAGCAACCGACGACTAGCGGGAGTTGAGACCCAGTACTTC,CASNRRLAGVETQYF
TRBV28,.,TRBD2,TRBJ2-1,TGTGCCAGCAGTTTGGGCCTAGCGGGACATGAGCAGTTCTTC,CASSLGLAGHEQFF
TRBV7-7,once,.,TRBJ1-1,TGTGCCAGCACCGCTGCTGTGAGACAATGTAAAACTGAAGCTTTCTTT,CASTAAVRQCKTEAFF
TRBV27,.,TRBD1,TRBJ1-1,TGTGCCAGCAGTTCGCCAGGGGGCTCATGGGGGAACACTGAAGCTTTCTTT,CASSSPGGSWGNTEAFF
TRBV2,.,.,TRBJ1-6,TGTGCCAGCAGTGAAGTAGGGCCAGGGGATTCACCCCTCCACTTT,CASSEVGPGDSPLHF
TRBV7-6,.,.,TRBJ1-6,TGTGCCAGCAGCTACAGAGTTGATGCCTATAATTCATCCCTCCACTTT,CASSYRVDAYNSSLHF
TRBV15,.,.,TRBJ2-3,TGTGCCACCAGCAGAGACGGTTACTCCTCAGATACGCAGTATTTT,CATSRDGYSSDTQYF
TRBV27,.,TRBD1,TRBJ1-6,TGTGCCAGCAGTTTATCCCGTCACAGGGGGCCTAGCTCCTATAATTCACCCCTCCACTTT,CASSLSRHRGPSSYNSPLHF
TRBV28,.,.,TRBJ1-2,TGTGCCAGCAGCCAAACTAACGCCAGATATGGCTACACCTTC,CASSQTNARYGYTF
TRBV19,.,TRBD2,TRBJ2-7,TGTGCCAGTAGTCCCGGGACTAGCGGGAGCTCCTACGAGCAGTACTTC,CASSPGTSGSSYEQYF
TRBV9,.,.,TRBJ2-3,TGTGCCAGCAGCCCCTGGAGGGTCGAGACAGATACGCAGTATTTT,CASSPWRVETDTQYF
TRBV29-1,.,TRBD1,TRBJ2-7,TGCAGCGTTGAAACCGGGACAGGAGATTCCTACGAGCAGTACTTC,CSVETGTGDSYEQYF
TRBV19,.,TRBD2,TRBJ2-7,TGTGCCAATAGTCCCGGGACTAGCAGGAGCTCCTACGAGCAGTACTTC,CANSPGTSRSSYEQYF
TRBV6-6,.,.,TRBJ2-7,TGTGCCAGCAAGTCTCCAGGGGATAGCTACGAGCAGTACTTC,CASKSPGDSYEQYF
TRBV6-1,.,TRBD2,TRBJ2-2,TGTGCCAGCAGTGATCGGCTCCGACTAGCTCTTGGGGAGCTGTTTTTT,CASSDRLRLALGELFF
TRBV4-3,few,.,TRBJ1-4,TGCGCCAGCAGCCTCCGGTTTGGGGAGGTAAAACTGTTTTTT,CASSLRFGEVKLFF
TRBV6-5,.,TRBD2,TRBJ2-1,TGTGCCAGCAGTTACTCTTCTGGACTAGCGGGGAATGAGCAGTTCTTC,CASSYSSGLAGNEQFF
TRBV19,.,.,TRBJ2-3,TGTGCCAGTAGTACCCTCGGTGGAGATACGCAGTATTTT,CASSTLGGDTQYF
TRBV4-2,.,TRBD1,TRBJ2-1,TGTGCCAGCAGCCTACCGACAGGGGTATACAATGAGCAGTTCTTC,CASSLPTGVYNEQFF
TRBV19,.,TRBD1,TRBJ1-2,TGTGCCAGCCGGGACAGGGGGTTTGGCTACACCTTC,CASRDRGFGYTF
TRBV10-2,.,TRBD1,TRBJ1-2,TGCGCCAGCAGCTTCTATACCGGGACAGGGAGGAGTGGCTACACCTTC,CASSFYTGTGRSGYTF
TRBV5-1,.,TRBD1,TRBJ2-7,TGCGCCAGCAGCTTCAGGGGGTCAAACTACGAGCAGTACTTC,CASSFRGSNYEQYF
TRBV7-2,.,.,TRBJ2-1,TGTGCCAGCACCCCGGGACTTTTTGAGCAGTTCTTC,CASTPGLFEQFF
TRBV9,.,TRBD1,TRBJ1-1,TGTGCCAGCAGCACTAGTGGACAGGGGAAGACTGAAGCTTTCTTT,CASSTSGQGKTEAFF
TRBV20-1,.,.,TRBJ1-2,TGCAGTGCTAGGGCCTTCTCCGGCTACACCTTC,CSARAFSGYTF
TRBV9,.,.,TRBJ2-2,TGTGCCAGCAGCGAACAGGGATCCGGGGAGCTGTTTTTT,CASSEQGSGELFF
TRBV7-3,once,.,TRBJ1-2,TGTGCCAGCAGCTTAAGGGCAGGGGATGGCTACACCTTC,CASSLRAGDGYTF
TRBV9,.,.,TRBJ1-4,TGTGCCAGCAGCGTAGCCGGAACTAATGAAAAACTGTTTTTT,CASSVAGTNEKLFF
TRBV5-6,.,TRBD2,TRBJ2-7,TGTGCCAGCAGCTCGCTCGGGACTAGCGAGACCTACGAGCAGTACTTC,CASSSLGTSETYEQYF
TRBV7-9,few,TRBD1,TRBJ2-5,TGTGCCAGCAGCCCACCAGGGGGTGACAGGGGGCGGTTTCAAGAGACCCAGTACTTC,CASSPPGGDRGRFQETQYF
TRBV7-2,.,.,TRBJ1-6,TGTGCCAGCAGCTATCCTACAGGTAATTCACCCCTCCACTTT,CASSYPTGNSPLHF
TRBV5-1,.,TRBD1,TRBJ2-3,TGCGCCAGCAGCTTGGAGACAGGGGGATACACAGATACGCAGTATTTT,CASSLETGGYTDTQYF
TRBV30,.,.,TRBJ1-6,TGTGCCTGGAGTGTAGGAGGGTTAAGCTCCTATAATTCACCCCTCCACTTT,CAWSVGGLSSYNSPLHF
TRBV15,.,TRBD2,TRBJ2-7,TGTGCCACCAGCAGAGAGGAGTTGTTAGCGGGAGGGCGTTTCTACGAGCAGTACTTC,CATSREELLAGGRFYEQYF
TRBV7-4,.,.,TRBJ1-4,TGTGCCAGCAGCGACGGGGGGACGAGGGATGAAAAACTGTTTTTT,CASSDGGTRDEKLFF
TRBV10-1,.,.,TRBJ1-1,TGCGCCAGCAGTGACTCCATAGGGGTCAGGAACACTGAAGCTTTCTTT,CASSDSIGVRNTEAFF
TRBV16,.,.,TRBJ1-2,TGTGCCAGCAGCCAATCGGCGGGGGCTAACTATGGCTACACCTTC,CASSQSAGANYGYTF
TRBV5-1,.,TRBD1,TRBJ2-1,TGCGCCAGCGGACCGGGACAGGGATACTACAATGAGCAGTTCTTC,CASGPGQGYYNEQFF
TRBV6-4,.,.,TRBJ1-1,TGTGCCAGCAGACCGGGGGGGGTTAACACTGAAGCTTTCTTT,CASRPGGVNTEAFF
TRBV15,.,TRBD2,TRBJ2-5,TGTGCCACCAGCTCCAGGACTAGCGGGATATGGGGCCAAGAGACCCAGTACTTC,CATSSRTSGIWGQETQYF
TRBV6-5,.,.,TRBJ2-7,TGTGCCAGCAGTACCGGACAGTCCTACGAGCAGTACTTC,CASSTGQSYEQYF
TRBV5-1,.,TRBD1,TRBJ2-2,TGCGCCAGCAGCTTATTCCAAGGGGGCGACACCGGGGAGCTGTTTTTT,CASSLFQGGDTGELFF
TRBV7-9,.,.,TRBJ1-1,TGTGCCAGCAGCTTGACTTTAGGGGACACTGAAGCTTTCTTT,CASSLTLGDTEAFF
TRBV5-6,.,TRBD2,TRBJ2-3,TGTGCCAGCAGCTTGGCTAGCGGGGGTACAGATACGCAGTATTTT,CASSLASGGTDTQYF